This passage covers 11 T cell receptor beta chains from one sample sequenced in a study of T-cell memory formation after mild COVID-19. Via MiXCR, TCRdb re-called the 5' RACE reads, giving one row per CDR3 protein. The table records some 300,000 distinct CDR3 sequences, approximately 19% of them present only once. Sequencing input: PBMCs or a T cell subset sorted from them (not recorded which). The source is a young man who had mild COVID-19 (a few samples of this study predate the infection). Cell type and time point are not known.

About this clonotype: An end of the junction does not agree with germline; a read error may underlie this. The rearrangement joins TRBV20-1 to TRBJ1-1; D is perhaps TRBD1 (5 bases). CDR1 is DFQATT, CDR2 SNEGSKA, per germline (reference sequence). There are 14 residues in the CDR3. The CDR3 spells CSAGDPGGNTEAFF. The CDR3 region has the DNA TGCAGTGCTGGAGACCCGGGGGGGAACACTGAAGCTTTCTTT.

This clonotype was seen only a few times. This rearrangement joins TRBV29-1 to TRBJ2-2; D might be TRBD1 (7 bases). The germline CDR1 and CDR2 sequences are SQVTM and ANQGSEA. The CDR3 loop spans 14 amino acids. V lost 6 bases and J 5 bases, leaving 16 bases between the germline ends. The CDR3 DNA is TGCAGCGTGGGGAGGACAGGAGGAACCGGGGAGCTGTTTTTT. Encoded protein: CSVGRTGGTGELFF.

V gene TRBV24-1 combines with J gene TRBJ2-2; D gene unclear. The CDR3 spans 13 residues. Germline V CDR1 and CDR2: KGHDR, SFDVKD. Trimming cost V 6 bases and J 6 bases, with 10 bases left between them. The CDR3 DNA sequence: TGTGCCACCAGTTCGGGCCCAGCCGGGGAGCTGTTTTTT. Encoded protein: CATSSGPAGELFF.

V is TRBV23-1 and J is TRBJ1-6; TRBD1 is a possible D gene (6 bases). TRBV23-1 has ORF status, its function being uncertain. The ends were cut back, 0 bases at V and 0 bases at J, with 18 bases in the middle. CDR3 length: 20 amino acids. The CDR3 here is CASSQSRGNFQSSYNSPLHF. CDR3 nucleotides: TGCGCCAGCAGTCAATCCAGGGGCAACTTCCAGAGCTCCTATAATTCACCCCTCCACTTT.

This clonotype was observed at least ten times. J is TRBJ2-5 and V is TRBV6-2 or TRBV6-3; the D gene is possibly TRBD1 (5 bases). This CDR3 spans 12 amino acids. From germline, CDR1 is MNHEY and CDR2 SVGEGT. V was shortened by 6 bases and J by 4 bases, with 9 bases between the two germline ends. CDR3 DNA sequence: TGTGCCAGCAGCCGCAGGGTAGAGACCCAGTACTTC. Translating gives CASSRRVETQYF.

The chain carries TRBV5-1 and TRBJ1-6; 7 bases map to TRBD1. The CDR3 is made up of 14 amino acids. Germline V lookup: CDR1 SGHRS, CDR2 YFSETQ. The V segment lost 5 bases and the J segment 10 bases; nucleotides outside the gene matches: 9. The CDR3 region has the DNA TGCGCCAGCAGTCCGACAGGGTCATGGTCACCCCTCCACTTT. It is translated as CASSPTGSWSPLHF.

The chain links TRBV5-1 to TRBJ1-2; TRBD1 matches 7 bases. The length of the CDR3 is 15 residues. Germline CDR1 SGHRS, CDR2 YFSETQ. Trimming removed 1 base from V and 6 bases from J; junction bases left unmatched: 9. In DNA, the CDR3 is TGCGCCAGCAGCTTGCTAGGGGGCGCCGACCATGGCTACACCTTC. Its translation: CASSLLGGADHGYTF.

This chain uses TRBV25-1 with TRBJ1-1; D unclear. This CDR3 has 13 amino acids. CDR1 and CDR2 from the germline V gene are MGHDK and SYGVNS. V lost 0 bases and J 1 base, leaving 3 bases between the germline ends. This CDR3 is CASSEYTNTEAFF. CDR3 DNA sequence: TGTGCCAGCAGTGAATATACGAACACTGAAGCTTTCTTT.

The chain uses TRBV12-3 or TRBV12-4 and TRBJ1-1; 9 positions match TRBD1. This CDR3 region has 12 residues. The V and J ends lost 9 bases and 5 bases, in that order; junction bases with no gene match: 4. CDR3 sequence reads: CASGTGWTEAFF. In DNA, the CDR3 is TGTGCCAGTGGGACAGGGTGGACTGAAGCTTTCTTT.

A few counts support this clonotype. The CDR3 sequence: CASSQDVNSGGYEQYF. The DNA for the CDR3 is TGCGCCAGCAGCCAAGATGTGAATAGTGGGGGATACGAGCAGTACTTC. The chain links TRBV4-1 to TRBJ2-7; D tentatively reads TRBD1 or TRBD2 (5 bases each). V was pared by 0 bases and J by 4 bases, with 16 bases between. The germline V gene encodes CDR1 MGHRA and CDR2 YSYEKL. The CDR3 contains 16 residues.

The V gene is TRBV5-1, the J gene TRBJ2-7; 7 nucleotides agree with TRBD1. There are 14 residues in the CDR3. Losses at the gene ends were 5 bases for V and 4 bases for J; bases not matched to a gene: 9. CDR1 is SGHRS and CDR2 is YFSETQ in the germline V gene. The CDR3 loop reads CASRMTGWRYEQYF. CDR3 nucleotides: TGCGCCAGCAGAATGACAGGGTGGAGGTACGAGCAGTACTTC. The whole variable domain, remainder taken from reference TRBV5-1 and TRBJ2-7, is KAGVTQTPRYLIKTRGQQVTLSCSPISGHRSVSWYQQTPGQGLQFLFEYFSETQRNKGNFPGRFSGRQFSNSRSEMNVSTLELGDSALYLCASRMTGWRYEQYFGPGTRLTVT.